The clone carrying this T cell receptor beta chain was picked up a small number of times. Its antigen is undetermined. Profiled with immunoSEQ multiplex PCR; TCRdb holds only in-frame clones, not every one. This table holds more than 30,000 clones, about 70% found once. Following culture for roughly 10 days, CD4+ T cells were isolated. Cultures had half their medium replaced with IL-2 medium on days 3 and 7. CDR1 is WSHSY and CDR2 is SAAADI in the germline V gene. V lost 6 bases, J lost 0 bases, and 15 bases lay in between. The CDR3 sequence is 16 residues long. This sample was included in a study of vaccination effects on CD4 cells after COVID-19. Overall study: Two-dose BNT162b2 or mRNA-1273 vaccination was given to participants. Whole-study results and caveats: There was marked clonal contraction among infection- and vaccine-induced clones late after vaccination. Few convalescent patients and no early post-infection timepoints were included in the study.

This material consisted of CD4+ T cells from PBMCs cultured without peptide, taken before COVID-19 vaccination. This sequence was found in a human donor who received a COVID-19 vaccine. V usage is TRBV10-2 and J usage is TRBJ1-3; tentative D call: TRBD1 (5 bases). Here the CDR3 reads CASRPTEGNSGNTIYF. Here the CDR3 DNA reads TGCGCCAGCAGGCCGACCGAGGGGAACTCTGGAAACACCATATATTTT.